One sample yielded the 21 T cell receptor beta chains listed below, sequenced in a study of cytomegalovirus exposure and HLA in healthy donors. A multiplex PCR was run with 60 Vbeta primers and 13 Jbeta primers. Sequencing used immunoSEQ multiplex PCR; TCRdb keeps in-frame clones, though not all of them. The sample consists of approximately 120,000 clones, around 82% of them appearing once. The sequenced material came from PBMCs. These receptors originate from a man aged 35 to 55 in good health and CMV-seronegative.

The chain recombines TRBV7-2 with TRBJ2-7; D remains unclear. The V end was cut by 3 bases, the J end by 1 base, with 10 bases between. The CDR3 loop spans 14 amino acids. Per germline, CDR1 SGHTA and CDR2 FQGNSA. The CDR3 DNA sequence: TGTGCCAGCAGCTTCTCCGGTTTGTCCTACGAGCAGTACTTC. Protein sequence: CASSFSGLSYEQYF.

The chain uses TRBV7-6 and TRBJ2-6; 7 bases map to TRBD1. The CDR3 totals 18 residues. CDR1 and CDR2 (germline): SGHVS, FNYEAQ. V gave up 3 bases and J gave up 0 bases; unmatched junction bases: 8. The CDR3 bases are TGTGCCAGCAGCTTTTGGGACAGAGGGACCTCTGGGGCCAACGTCCTGACTTTC. This translates into CASSFWDRGTSGANVLTF.

The chain recombines TRBV5-1 with TRBJ2-3; D is perhaps TRBD1 (5 bases). The CDR3 totals 16 residues. The V end lost 1 base, the J end lost 0 bases, and 12 bases lay between the germline ends. From germline, CDR1 is SGHRS and CDR2 YFSETQ. The CDR3 DNA reads TGCGCCAGCAGCTTGCAGGGCCCTACTAGCACAGATACGCAGTATTTT. Translating gives CASSLQGPTSTDTQYF.

This clone was detected only a few times. The genes are TRBV5-6 and TRBJ1-2; no reliable D call. Trimming shortened V by 2 bases and J by 8 bases, and 19 bases separated the two germline ends. CDR1 and CDR2 (germline): SGHDT, YYEEEE. This CDR3 region has 15 residues. In nucleotides, the CDR3 is TGTGCCAGCAGCTTACGCGGCAGAGAAGAGGAGGGCTACACCTTC. Encoded protein: CASSLRGREEEGYTF.

In its sample, this clone was seen once. V usage is TRBV9 and J usage is TRBJ1-1, with TRBD1 matching 10 bases. The CDR3 length is 15 residues. J was trimmed by 1 base and V by 4 bases; bases with no gene match: 4. The germline CDR1 and CDR2 sequences are SGDLS and YYNGEE. CDR3 nucleotide sequence: TGTGCCAGCAGCCCCCGGGACAGGGGGAACACTGAAGCTTTCTTT. As protein: CASSPRDRGNTEAFF.

This clone was picked up a small number of times. The chain employs TRBV6-5 and TRBJ1-1, with 7 bases matching TRBD1. V shed 6 bases and J 4 bases; nucleotides not matched to a gene: 11. CDR1 is MNHEY and CDR2 is SVGAGI in the germline V gene. This CDR3 contains 15 residues. The CDR3 DNA follows: TGTGCCAGCAGAATTGAAGGGGGCGTTATCACTGAAGCTTTCTTT. Amino acid sequence: CASRIEGGVITEAFF.

The rearrangement links TRBV7-9 to TRBJ2-3; no reliable D call. Per germline, CDR1 SEHNR and CDR2 FQNEAQ (reference sequence). Between the trimmed V and J ends, which lost 4 bases and 7 bases, there was a span of 15 bases. This CDR3 is built from 14 residues. CDR3 in DNA: TGTGCCAGCAGCTCGGTCTTGTGGGCCAATACGCAGTATTTT. The encoded protein is CASSSVLWANTQYF.

This chain links TRBV5-1 with TRBJ2-7, with D possibly TRBD1 on 6 matching bases. The length of the CDR3 is 13 residues. Germline assignment: CDR1 SGHRS and CDR2 YFSETQ. The ends were cut back, 0 bases at V and 3 bases at J, with 7 bases in the middle. Here the CDR3 reads CASSLGGHYEQYF. The CDR3 nucleotides are TGCGCCAGCAGCTTGGGGGGGCACTACGAGCAGTACTTC.

This clone was detected only a few times. An end of the junction differs from the germline gene, which may be a read error. The rearrangement uses TRBV25-1 and TRBJ2-6, with 12 bases matching TRBD1. Germline CDR1 reads MGHDK; CDR2 reads SYGVNS. The CDR3 runs 18 residues. CDR3 amino acids: CASSEFGTGGSGANGLTF. The DNA for the CDR3 is TGTGCCAGCAGTGAATTCGGGACAGGGGGCTCTGGGGCCAACGGCCTGACTTTC.

The J gene is TRBJ2-3, the V gene TRBV6-5; TRBD1 matches at 7 bases. The germline V gene has CDR1 MNHEY and CDR2 SVGAGI. The CDR3 is made up of 15 amino acids. The V gene end was trimmed by 7 bases and the J gene end by 5 bases; junction bases not matched to a gene: 12. CDR3 in amino acids: CASTKKGQTGDTQYF. The DNA of the CDR3 is TGTGCCAGCACCAAAAAGGGACAGACGGGAGATACGCAGTATTTT.

In its sample, this clone was seen once. This likely comes from a read error, as the CDR3 has no conserved phenylalanine or tryptophan at its end. The chain's CDR3 is CASSTRDRVYGYTL. In DNA form, the CDR3 reads TGTGCCAGTAGTACCCGGGACAGGGTTTATGGCTACACCCTC. This sequence joins TRBV19 and TRBJ1-2; 9 nucleotides align to TRBD1. V lost 4 bases, J lost 5 bases, and 5 bases stayed unmatched. The V gene's germline CDR1 is LNHDA and CDR2 SQIVND (reference sequence). This CDR3 has 14 residues.

The gene calls are TRBV7-9 and TRBJ1-1, with unresolved D. V shed 5 bases and J shed 3 bases, with 10 bases lying between them. Germline assignment: CDR1 SEHNR and CDR2 FQNEAQ (reference sequence). This CDR3 is built from 13 residues. The CDR3 nucleotides are TGTGCCAGCAGCGGAACAACAGACACTGAAGCTTTCTTT. The encoded protein is CASSGTTDTEAFF.

This rearrangement joins TRBV7-2 to TRBJ2-4; D not resolved. Per germline, CDR1 SGHTA and CDR2 FQGNSA. CDR3 length equals 15 residues. V was cut by 0 bases and J by 0 bases, with 6 bases left in between. CDR3 protein: CASSLASKAKNIQYF. The DNA of the CDR3 is TGTGCCAGCAGCTTAGCTTCAAAAGCCAAAAACATTCAGTACTTC.

This chain links TRBV28 with TRBJ1-5; no clear D. This CDR3 has 13 residues. CDR1 is MDHEN and CDR2 is SYDVKM in the germline V gene. The V end lost 7 bases, the J end lost 6 bases, and 13 bases lay between the germline ends. The chain's CDR3 is CASTLTGSQPQHF. CDR3 bases: TGTGCCAGCACTTTGACGGGATCTCAGCCCCAGCATTTT.

This sequence joins TRBV9 and TRBJ1-2; perhaps TRBD1 as D (6 bases). The CDR3 totals 12 residues. CDR1 is SGDLS, CDR2 YYNGEE, per germline. V lost 3 bases and J lost 5, with 8 bases in between. This CDR3 reads CASSATGYGYTF. CDR3 nucleotide sequence: TGTGCCAGCAGCGCCACAGGGTATGGCTACACCTTC.

This clone was detected only once. This chain uses TRBV6-1 with TRBJ1-2; a possible D gene is TRBD1 (6 bases). V lost 5 bases and J 2 bases, leaving 9 bases between the germline ends. The CDR3 covers 13 residues. Germline CDR1 reads MNHNS; CDR2 reads SASEGT. CDR3 residues: CASSQDRNYGYTF. CDR3 nucleotide sequence: TGTGCCAGCAGTCAAGACAGGAACTATGGCTACACCTTC.

This clone was detected only a few times. The genes are TRBV11-3 and TRBJ1-1; 7 bases line up with TRBD1. The CDR3 is 13 amino acids. Unmatched junction bases numbered 4, after V lost 5 bases and J lost 4 bases. The germline gives CDR1 SGHNT, CDR2 YENEEA. In nucleotides, the CDR3 is TGTGCCAGCAGCAGCAGACAGGGCACTGAAGCTTTCTTT. Amino acid sequence: CASSSRQGTEAFF.

The J gene is TRBJ1-5, the V gene TRBV27; D is undetermined. CDR1 is MNHEY and CDR2 is SMNVEV in the germline V gene (reference sequence). V lost 10 bases and J lost 2, with 21 bases in between. CDR3 length equals 16 residues. The DNA for the CDR3 is TGTGCCACCCGCCCTGTAAGCCAGGAGGGCAATCAGCCCCAGCATTTT. It encodes CATRPVSQEGNQPQHF.

The chain recombines TRBV15 with TRBJ1-4, with D possibly matching TRBD1 (6 bases). Germline CDR1 and CDR2: LNHNV and YYDKDF (reference sequence). Trimming pared 0 bases from V and 0 bases from J, leaving 14 bases between. The length of the CDR3 is 18 residues. CDR3 in amino acids: CATSRDPTGGATNEKLFF. The CDR3 nucleotides read TGTGCCACCAGCAGAGACCCGACAGGAGGTGCAACTAATGAAAAACTGTTTTTT.

This chain joins TRBV5-6 and TRBJ2-2; no clear D gene. The V gene's germline CDR1 is SGHDT and CDR2 YYEEEE. Trimming removed 2 bases at V and 2 bases at J, with 7 bases between. This CDR3 contains 14 residues. CDR3 protein: CASSFSANTGELFF. In DNA, the CDR3 is TGTGCCAGCAGCTTCAGCGCCAACACCGGGGAGCTGTTTTTT.

This clone was recorded only once. The V gene is TRBV2, the J gene TRBJ1-1; D gene ambiguous. Trimming stripped 2 bases from V and 6 bases from J, with 25 bases between. This CDR3 region has 18 residues. CDR1 is SNHLY and CDR2 is FYNNEI in the germline V gene. CDR3 nucleotide sequence: TGTGCCAGCAGTGAACCATCCGGGATCCCGCTGGTCGACGCTGAAGCTTTCTTT. It translates to CASSEPSGIPLVDAEAFF.